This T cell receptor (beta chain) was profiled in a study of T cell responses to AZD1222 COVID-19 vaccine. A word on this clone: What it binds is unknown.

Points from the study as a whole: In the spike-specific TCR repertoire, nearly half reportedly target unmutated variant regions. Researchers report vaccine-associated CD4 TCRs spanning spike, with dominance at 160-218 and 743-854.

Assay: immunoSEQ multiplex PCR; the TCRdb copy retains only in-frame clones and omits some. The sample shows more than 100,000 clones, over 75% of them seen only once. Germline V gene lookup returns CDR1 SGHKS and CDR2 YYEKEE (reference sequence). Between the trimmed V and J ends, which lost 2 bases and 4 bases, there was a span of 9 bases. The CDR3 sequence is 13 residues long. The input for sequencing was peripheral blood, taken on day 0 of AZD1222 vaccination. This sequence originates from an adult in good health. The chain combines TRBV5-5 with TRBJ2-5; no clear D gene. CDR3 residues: CASSFLGRETQYF. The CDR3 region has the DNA TGTGCCAGCAGCTTCCTGGGTAGAGAGACCCAGTACTTC.